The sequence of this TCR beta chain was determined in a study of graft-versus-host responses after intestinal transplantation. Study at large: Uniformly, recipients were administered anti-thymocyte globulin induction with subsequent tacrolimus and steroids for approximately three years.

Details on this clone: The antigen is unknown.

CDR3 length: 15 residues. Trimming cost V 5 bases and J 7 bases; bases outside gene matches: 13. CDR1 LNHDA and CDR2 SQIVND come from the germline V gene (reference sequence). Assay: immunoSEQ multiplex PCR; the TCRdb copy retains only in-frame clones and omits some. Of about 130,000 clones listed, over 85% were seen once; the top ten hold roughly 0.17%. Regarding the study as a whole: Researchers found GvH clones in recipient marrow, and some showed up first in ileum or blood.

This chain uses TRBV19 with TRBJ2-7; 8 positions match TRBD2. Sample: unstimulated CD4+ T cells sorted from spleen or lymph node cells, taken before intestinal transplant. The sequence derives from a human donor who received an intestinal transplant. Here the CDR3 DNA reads TGTGCCAGTAGTTTCATGGCGGGGGGCCGTGAGGAGCAGTACTTC. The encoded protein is CASSFMAGGREEQYF. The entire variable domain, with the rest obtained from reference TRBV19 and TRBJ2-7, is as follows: DGGITQSPKYLFRKEGQNVTLSCEQNLNHDAMYWYRQDPGQGLRLIYYSQIVNDFQKGDIAEGYSVSREKKESFPLTVTSAQKNPTAFYLCASSFMAGGREEQYFGPGTRLTVT.